One and the same sample provided the 32 T cell receptor beta chains below, sequenced in a study of blood T cell repertoires in COVID-19. The assay was immunoSEQ multiplex PCR, and TCRdb's table has in-frame clones only and misses some. The repertoire holds about 160,000 clones, with about 85% as singletons. Sequences were obtained from peripheral blood. These receptors came from a woman aged 60 to 75 with active or convalescent COVID-19.

The chain joins TRBV29-1 to TRBJ1-5; D is undetermined. The CDR3 totals 12 residues. V gave up 5 bases and J gave up 2 bases, with 7 bases separating them. Germline V lookup: CDR1 SQVTM, CDR2 ANQGSEA. CDR3 in amino acids: CSVRDGNQPQHF. CDR3 in DNA: TGCAGCGTTCGGGATGGCAATCAGCCCCAGCATTTT.

The J gene is TRBJ2-7, the V gene TRBV19, with D hard to call. V shed 4 bases and J shed 6 bases, with 16 bases lying between them. The CDR3 contains 14 residues. CDR1 and CDR2 (germline): LNHDA, SQIVND (reference sequence). The CDR3 DNA reads as TGTGCCAGTAGTAGTCCGGCGGTTCTCTTCGAGCAGTACTTC. Its translation is CASSSPAVLFEQYF.

J is TRBJ2-1 and V is TRBV10-3, with a weak D call TRBD1 (6 bases). The CDR3 totals 11 residues. V was trimmed by 8 bases and J by 7 bases, leaving 9 bases between them. Per the germline V gene, CDR1 is ENHRY and CDR2 is SYGVKD. The CDR3 reads CAILQGNEQFF. The CDR3, as DNA: TGTGCCATCTTACAGGGTAATGAGCAGTTCTTC.

This chain connects TRBV19 to TRBJ2-1; 7 bases match TRBD2. CDR3 length: 15 amino acids. Germline loops: CDR1 LNHDA, CDR2 SQIVND (reference sequence). V dropped 3 bases and J dropped 6; count of bases not matched to a gene: 8. CDR3 sequence (DNA): TGTGCCAGTAGTATTGGGACTACCCCTGGCAATGAGCAGTTCTTC. Translating it yields CASSIGTTPGNEQFF.

This chain uses TRBV4-2 with TRBJ1-2; 8 bases fit TRBD1. Germline V gives CDR1 LGHNA, CDR2 YNFKEQ. The CDR3 length is 15 residues. With 0 bases clipped from V and 8 bases from J, the junction kept 8 bases outside the gene matches. The DNA of the CDR3 is TGTGCCAGCAGCCAAGATATTTCGACAGGGGAGGGCTACACCTTC. This translates into CASSQDISTGEGYTF.

The chain carries TRBV5-1 and TRBJ2-1, with a tentative D call TRBD1 (5 bases). The V gene lost 5 bases and the J gene lost 6 bases, with 15 bases spanning the gap. The CDR3 totals 14 residues. Germline V CDR1 and CDR2: SGHRS, YFSETQ. CDR3 DNA sequence: TGCGCCAGCAGGCTGGCAGGGTCACCCAATGAGCAGTTCTTC. This codes for CASRLAGSPNEQFF.

The chain has TRBV6-5 and TRBJ1-2; 9 positions match TRBD1. The CDR3 consists of 13 residues. V lost 10 bases, J lost 0 bases, and 3 bases stayed unmatched. CDR1 MNHEY and CDR2 SVGAGI come from the germline V gene. The chain's CDR3 is CATQGAANYGYTF. CDR3 sequence (DNA): TGTGCCACACAGGGGGCCGCTAACTATGGCTACACCTTC.

The rearrangement links TRBV6-5 to TRBJ1-6, with TRBD1 matching over 12 bases. From germline, CDR1 is MNHEY and CDR2 SVGAGI. J gave up 10 bases and V 6 bases, and 7 bases lay outside the gene matches. This CDR3 is 15 amino acids long. CDR3 nucleotides: TGTGCCAGCAGGCCTGGGACAGGGGGCGGGTCACCCCTCCACTTT. Amino acids: CASRPGTGGGSPLHF.

The chain uses TRBV4-1 and TRBJ2-7; possibly TRBD1 for D (8 bases). Germline values: CDR1 MGHRA, CDR2 YSYEKL. The V and J ends lost 5 bases and 5 bases respectively, with 37 bases between them. This CDR3 region has 21 residues. The CDR3 nucleotides read TGCGCCAGCAGCTTCAGAGGTCCCGGGACAGGCCGACTAGCTGGTAGGGACGAGCAGTACTTC. Translation gives CASSFRGPGTGRLAGRDEQYF.

The chain couples TRBV5-1 to TRBJ2-7, with 10 bases lining up with TRBD2. Germline V CDR1 and CDR2: SGHRS, YFSETQ. The CDR3 runs 14 residues. With 2 bases clipped from V and 1 base from J, the junction kept 0 bases outside the gene matches. Here the CDR3 DNA reads TGCGCCAGCAGCTTTAGCGGGGGGTCCTACGAGCAGTACTTC. As protein: CASSFSGGSYEQYF. The full variable domain, completed using reference TRBV5-1 and TRBJ2-7, is KAGVTQTPRYLIKTRGQQVTLSCSPISGHRSVSWYQQTPGQGLQFLFEYFSETQRNKGNFPGRFSGRQFSNSRSEMNVSTLELGDSALYLCASSFSGGSYEQYFGPGTRLTVT.

V gene TRBV5-1 combines with J gene TRBJ1-2; TRBD1 matches at 9 bases. CDR1 and CDR2 (germline): SGHRS, YFSETQ. Trimming took 1 base from V and 6 from J; bases not matched to a gene: 16. The CDR3 sequence is 18 residues long. For the CDR3, the DNA is TGCGCCAGCAGCTTGCCTACCCTATACCGGGACAGGGCGGATGGCTACACCTTC. Translation: CASSLPTLYRDRADGYTF.

V usage is TRBV11-3 and J usage is TRBJ2-7; 10 bases are shared with TRBD1. V was clipped by 3 bases and J by 4 bases; unmatched bases: 3. Germline CDR1 and CDR2: SGHNT and YENEEA. This CDR3 contains 14 residues. The CDR3 nucleotides read TGTGCCAGCAGCTTCAGACAGGGGGCGTACGAGCAGTACTTC. It codes for CASSFRQGAYEQYF. Full variable domain (outside the CDR3, taken from reference TRBV11-3 and TRBJ2-7): EAGVVQSPRYKIIEKKQPVAFWCNPISGHNTLYWYLQNLGQGPELLIRYENEEAVDDSQLPKDRFSAERLKGVDSTLKIQPAELGDSAVYLCASSFRQGAYEQYFGPGTRLTVT.

The J gene is TRBJ1-6, the V gene TRBV9; TRBD1 is a possible D gene (5 bases). In germline, CDR1 is SGDLS, CDR2 YYNGEE. The CDR3 totals 16 residues. V gave up 0 bases and J gave up 2 bases, with 9 bases separating them. The chain's CDR3 is CASSVGGETYNSPLHF. The CDR3 DNA reads as TGTGCCAGCAGCGTAGGGGGGGAGACCTATAATTCACCCCTCCACTTT.

The gene calls are TRBV10-3 and TRBJ2-5; weak D call: TRBD2 (5 bases). The CDR3 consists of 12 residues. V gave up 5 bases and J gave up 4 bases, with 8 bases separating them. Per germline, CDR1 ENHRY and CDR2 SYGVKD. The CDR3 is CAISNGVETQYF. DNA of the CDR3: TGTGCCATCAGTAACGGGGTAGAGACCCAGTACTTC.

This chain links TRBV3-1 (or the pseudogene TRBV3-2) with TRBJ2-7, with 9 positions matching TRBD2. Trimming at V came to 7 bases and at J to 2 bases, leaving 9 bases not matched to a gene. CDR1 and CDR2 (germline): LGHDT, YNNKEL (reference sequence). This CDR3 has 15 residues. CDR3 DNA sequence: TGTGCCAGCACAAACTTGGGCGGGGGGGCCTACGAGCAGTACTTC. Translation: CASTNLGGGAYEQYF.

This clone was seen a single time. V gene TRBV28 combines with J gene TRBJ2-7, with 12 bases that match TRBD1. V lost 3 bases to trimming and J lost 7 bases; unmatched junction nucleotides: 4. The CDR3 loop spans 14 amino acids. Per germline, CDR1 MDHEN and CDR2 SYDVKM. The CDR3 region is CASSFGTGGREQYF. The CDR3 region has the DNA TGTGCCAGCAGTTTTGGGACAGGGGGCAGGGAGCAGTACTTC.

The chain carries TRBV10-3 and TRBJ1-5, with a weak D call TRBD1 (5 bases). The CDR3 runs 15 residues. The germline CDR1 and CDR2 sequences are ENHRY and SYGVKD. V was pared by 0 bases and J by 7 bases, with 13 bases between. CDR3 loop: CAISESSGGDQPQHF. CDR3 nucleotides: TGTGCCATCAGTGAGTCTTCCGGGGGGGACCAGCCCCAGCATTTT.

The V and J genes are TRBV25-1 and TRBJ1-1; D is uncertain. CDR3 length equals 14 residues. Trimming took 5 bases from V and 3 from J, leaving 13 bases between them. Germline V gene sequence: CDR1 MGHDK, CDR2 SYGVNS. The CDR3 nucleotides read TGTGCCAGCAGTCCTCTCGGAGGTCACACTGAAGCTTTCTTT. Translation: CASSPLGGHTEAFF.

The chain couples TRBV6-2 or TRBV6-3 to TRBJ2-1; 11 bases fit TRBD2. The CDR3 covers 16 residues. Germline loops: CDR1 MNHEY, CDR2 SVGEGT. V gave up 4 bases and J gave up 4 bases; unmatched junction bases: 6. CDR3 sequence reads: CASSFQLAGGYNEQFF. The DNA for the CDR3 is TGTGCCAGCAGTTTCCAGCTAGCGGGGGGTTACAATGAGCAGTTCTTC.

The V and J genes are TRBV18 and TRBJ1-2; TRBD1 aligns across 8 bases. The CDR3 covers 16 residues. V trimming: 4 bases; J trimming: 4 bases; junction bases outside the gene matches: 11. Germline V lookup: CDR1 KGHSH, CDR2 LQKENI. The CDR3 DNA follows: TGTGCCAGCTCACGAATCCGTACAGGGGGTCTCTATGGCTACACCTTC. Translated, it gives CASSRIRTGGLYGYTF. Supplemented by reference TRBV18 and TRBJ1-2, the full variable domain reads NAGVMQNPRHLVRRRGQEARLRCSPMKGHSHVYWYRQLPEEGLKFMVYLQKENIIDESGMPKERFSAEFPKEGPSILRIQQVVRGDSAAYFCASSRIRTGGLYGYTFGSGTRLTVV.

This chain connects TRBV6-2 or TRBV6-3 to TRBJ1-2, with 8 bases aligning to TRBD1. V shed 5 bases, J shed 2 bases, and the junction held 7 bases outside the gene matches. This CDR3 spans 15 amino acids. CDR1 and CDR2 from the germline V gene are MNHEY and SVGEGT. CDR3 DNA: TGTGCCAGCAGTGGAGGGACAGGCCAGAACTATGGCTACACCTTC. Translating it yields CASSGGTGQNYGYTF.

V usage is TRBV4-1 and J usage is TRBJ1-2; TRBD1 is a possible D gene (6 bases). Per the germline V gene, CDR1 is MGHRA and CDR2 is YSYEKL. V was cut by 4 bases and J by 0 bases, with 12 bases left in between. This CDR3 is built from 15 residues. The CDR3 protein is CASSLETGANYGYTF. CDR3 coding DNA: TGCGCCAGCAGCCTCGAGACAGGCGCTAACTATGGCTACACCTTC.

The V and J genes are TRBV4-3 and TRBJ1-2; D is ambiguous. The CDR3 is 13 residues long. CDR1 and CDR2 from the germline V gene are LGHNA and YSLEER. The V end was cut by 3 bases, the J end by 2 bases, with 7 bases between. CDR3 DNA sequence: TGCGCCAGCAGCCATCCTGAGAACTATGGCTACACCTTC. Its translation is CASSHPENYGYTF.

The chain is built from TRBV18 and TRBJ1-4; D unresolved. The V and J ends lost 2 bases and 8 bases respectively, with 12 bases between them. CDR1 and CDR2 from the germline V gene are KGHSH and LQKENI. The CDR3 has 14 residues. CDR3 loop: CASSPMVGEEKLFF. The CDR3, as DNA: TGTGCCAGCTCACCAATGGTCGGTGAAGAAAAACTGTTTTTT.

This sequence joins TRBV3-1 (or the pseudogene TRBV3-2) and TRBJ2-1; tentative D call: TRBD2 (5 bases). Trimming shortened V by 4 bases and J by 4 bases, and 20 bases separated the two germline ends. The CDR3 consists of 17 residues. Germline V lookup: CDR1 LGHDT, CDR2 YNNKEL (reference sequence). The CDR3 region is CASSRGVLRTGYNEQFF. CDR3 coding DNA: TGTGCCAGCAGCCGAGGTGTACTCCGGACTGGTTACAATGAGCAGTTCTTC.

This clone was counted only a few times. The chain links TRBV6-6 to TRBJ1-6, with D possibly being TRBD1 (6 bases). The germline gives CDR1 MNHNY, CDR2 SVGAGI (reference sequence). The CDR3 loop spans 15 amino acids. V lost 7 bases and J 7 bases, leaving 17 bases between the germline ends. CDR3 loop: CASTKLGQTNSPLHF. CDR3 DNA sequence: TGTGCCAGCACCAAACTTGGACAGACCAATTCACCCCTCCACTTT.

The V and J genes are TRBV2 and TRBJ1-6; D ambiguous. V shed 0 bases and J shed 10 bases, with 7 bases lying between them. The CDR3 spans 13 residues. Germline V gives CDR1 SNHLY, CDR2 FYNNEI. CDR3 sequence: CASSEAQVSPLHF. The CDR3 region has the DNA TGTGCCAGCAGTGAAGCGCAGGTCTCACCCCTCCACTTT.

The chain couples TRBV6-5 to TRBJ2-6; D ambiguous. Germline lookup yields CDR1 MNHEY and CDR2 SVGAGI. Trimming stripped 7 bases from V and 3 bases from J, with 7 bases between. CDR3 length: 13 amino acids. The CDR3 region is CASTRVGANVLTF. The CDR3 DNA is TGTGCCAGCACCCGAGTTGGGGCCAACGTCCTGACTTTC.

The chain employs TRBV27 and TRBJ2-5; 7 positions agree with TRBD2. Unmatched junction bases numbered 9, after V lost 7 bases and J lost 7 bases. The germline CDR1 and CDR2 sequences are MNHEY and SMNVEV (reference sequence). This CDR3 has 13 amino acids. CDR3 residues: CASNPRGGVTQYF. DNA of the CDR3: TGTGCCAGCAACCCTCGCGGGGGAGTGACCCAGTACTTC.

V is TRBV4-1 and J is TRBJ1-2; 8 positions match TRBD1. This CDR3 spans 14 amino acids. J gave up 3 bases and V 4 bases, and 4 bases lay outside the gene matches. Germline V CDR1 and CDR2: MGHRA, YSYEKL. This CDR3 reads CASSRQGQDYGYTF. In nucleotides, the CDR3 is TGCGCCAGCAGCCGACAGGGACAGGACTATGGCTACACCTTC.

The CDR3 spells CAIRAPGLATQYF. The CDR3 DNA reads TGTGCCATCAGAGCTCCGGGACTAGCTACGCAGTATTTT. This sequence joins TRBV10-3 and TRBJ2-3, with TRBD2 matching 9 bases. Germline CDR1 and CDR2: ENHRY and SYGVKD. Trimming at V came to 6 bases and at J to 8 bases, leaving 6 bases not matched to a gene. The CDR3 extends over 13 amino acids.

The rearrangement uses TRBV7-2 and TRBJ2-3, with 13 bases identical to TRBD2. The junction had 4 bases not matched to a gene; V was cut back by 5 bases and J by 2 bases. There are 16 residues in the CDR3. The germline CDR1 and CDR2 sequences are SGHTA and FQGNSA. This CDR3 reads CASSAGLAGYTDTQYF. The CDR3 DNA reads TGTGCCAGCAGCGCGGGACTAGCGGGATACACAGATACGCAGTATTTT.